Below, 4 T cell receptor beta chains from the same sample are listed, as sequenced in a study of T cell repertoires and HLA-DP antigens. TCRdb keeps only in-frame clones here, not all; method: immunoSEQ multiplex PCR. The sample includes some 110,000 clones, 92% seen only once; the top ten take less than 0.35%. These receptors' targets are unknown. Sequencing used CD4+ T cells from PBMCs. These receptors came from a young woman in good health and CMV-seronegative.

V gene TRBV6-5 combines with J gene TRBJ2-2; D is possibly TRBD1 or TRBD2 (6 bases each). Germline V gives CDR1 MNHEY, CDR2 SVGAGI. This CDR3 has 14 amino acids. V was cut by 6 bases and J by 4 bases, with 12 bases left in between. The CDR3 loop reads CASRSQGLTGELFF. CDR3 bases: TGTGCCAGCAGGTCACAGGGACTCACCGGGGAGCTGTTTTTT.

The chain combines TRBV11-2 with TRBJ1-1, with D possibly TRBD1 on 5 matching bases. This CDR3 has 14 residues. CDR1 is SGHAT, CDR2 FQNNGV, per germline. Trimming removed 5 bases from V and 3 bases from J, with 13 bases in between. In DNA form, the CDR3 reads TGTGCCAGCAGCGTCGACGGGGGTGACACTGAAGCTTTCTTT. Its protein product is CASSVDGGDTEAFF.

This clone was picked up a small number of times. The gene calls are TRBV28 and TRBJ1-2, with D hard to call. The CDR3 loop spans 13 amino acids. Germline values: CDR1 MDHEN, CDR2 SYDVKM. Trimming stripped 1 base from V and 8 bases from J, with 11 bases between. For the CDR3, the DNA is TGTGCCAGCAGTTTATCCAACCCAGAAGGCTACACCTTC. This sequence encodes CASSLSNPEGYTF.

The chain employs TRBV28 and TRBJ2-2, with TRBD1 identical over 7 bases. Germline-derived CDR1 and CDR2 are MDHEN and SYDVKM. The CDR3 totals 15 residues. V dropped 6 bases and J dropped 4; count of bases not matched to a gene: 8. The CDR3 sequence: CASRPGGAGTGELFF. CDR3 nucleotides: TGTGCCAGCAGACCAGGGGGTGCGGGCACCGGGGAGCTGTTTTTT.